Below, one TCR beta chain is given with its context. No antigen is known for it. Treatment of the sample: 10-day PBMC culture with coronavirus spike peptide pools or control peptides (ViraFEST assay). Every positive PCR date fell between March and December 2020, earlier than the US Alpha, Beta and Delta variants. The record originates from a study of vaccination and CD4 T cells after COVID-19. Sequencing of the DNA from cultured CD4+ T cells was carried out with the Oncomine TCR Beta short-read assay. A single record per CDR3 protein comes from TCRdb applying MiXCR to the PCR reads. This sample carries about 18,000 distinct CDR3 sequences, about 60% of them seen once, and the ten largest clones take around 9.6%. The source of this sequence is a human donor who had recovered from COVID-19. Here the sequenced sample was CD4+ T cells from blood, cultured in vitro, taken after SARS-CoV-2 vaccination.

The CDR3 reads CASSLEGNNTQPQHF. The CDR3 coding sequence is TGTGCCAGCAGCTTAGAAGGGAATAACACTCAGCCCCAGCATTTT. The rearrangement links TRBV7-7 to TRBJ1-5; D is undetermined. The CDR3 runs 15 residues. V dropped 1 base and J dropped 6 bases, with 13 bases sitting between them. CDR1 and CDR2 from the germline V gene are SSHAT and FNYEAQ (reference sequence).